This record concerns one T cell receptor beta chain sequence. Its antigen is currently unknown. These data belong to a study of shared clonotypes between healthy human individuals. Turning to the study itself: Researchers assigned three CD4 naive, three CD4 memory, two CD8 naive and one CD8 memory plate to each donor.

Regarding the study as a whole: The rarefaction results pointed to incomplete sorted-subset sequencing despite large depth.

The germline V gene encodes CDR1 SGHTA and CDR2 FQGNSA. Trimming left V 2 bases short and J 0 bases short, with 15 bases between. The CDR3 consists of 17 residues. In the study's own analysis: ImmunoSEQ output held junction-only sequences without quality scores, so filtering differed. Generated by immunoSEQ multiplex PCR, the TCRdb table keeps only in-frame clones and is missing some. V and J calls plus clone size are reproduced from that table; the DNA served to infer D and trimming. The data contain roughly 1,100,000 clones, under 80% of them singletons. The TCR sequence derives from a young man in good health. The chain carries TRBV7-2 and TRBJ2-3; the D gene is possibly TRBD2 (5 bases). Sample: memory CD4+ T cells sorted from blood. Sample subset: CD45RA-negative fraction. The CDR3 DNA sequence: TGTGCCAGCAGCTTAAGGCGGGCTCCTTTTAGCACAGATACGCAGTATTTT. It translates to CASSLRRAPFSTDTQYF. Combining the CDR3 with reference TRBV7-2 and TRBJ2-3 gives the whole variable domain GAGVSQSPSNKVTEKGKDVELRCDPISGHTALYWYRQSLGQGLEFLIYFQGNSAPDKSGLPSDRFSAERTGGSVSTLTIQRTQQEDSAVYLCASSLRRAPFSTDTQYFGPGTRLTVL.